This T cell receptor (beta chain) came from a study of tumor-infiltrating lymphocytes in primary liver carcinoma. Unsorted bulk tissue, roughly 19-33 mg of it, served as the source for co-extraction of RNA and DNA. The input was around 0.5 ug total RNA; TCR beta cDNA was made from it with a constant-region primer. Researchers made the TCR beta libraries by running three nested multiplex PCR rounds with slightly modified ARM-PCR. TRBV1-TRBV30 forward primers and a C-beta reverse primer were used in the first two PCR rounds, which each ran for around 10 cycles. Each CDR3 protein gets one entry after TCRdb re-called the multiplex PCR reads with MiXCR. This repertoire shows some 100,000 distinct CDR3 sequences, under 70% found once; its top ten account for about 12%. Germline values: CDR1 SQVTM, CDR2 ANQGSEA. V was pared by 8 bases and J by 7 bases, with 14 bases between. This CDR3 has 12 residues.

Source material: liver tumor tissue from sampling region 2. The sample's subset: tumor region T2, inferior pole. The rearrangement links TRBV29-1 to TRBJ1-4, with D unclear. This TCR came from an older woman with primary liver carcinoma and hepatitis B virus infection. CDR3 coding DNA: TGCAGCATTGGTGGTCGGAGTGAAAAACTGTTTTTT. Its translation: CSIGGRSEKLFF.